This T cell receptor beta chain was captured in a study of T cell responses to AZD1222 COVID-19 vaccine. The CDR3 spans 12 residues. CDR1 PRHDT and CDR2 FYEKMQ come from the germline V gene (reference sequence). The V gene end was trimmed by 10 bases and the J gene end by 4 bases; junction bases not matched to a gene: 6. The method was immunoSEQ multiplex PCR; TCRdb's version includes in-frame clones alone and lacks a portion of them. The table lists around 100,000 clones, 90% of them singletons. This chain joins TRBV13 and TRBJ1-1; 7 bases are shared with TRBD1. This receptor was taken from an adult in good health. Sequenced here: peripheral blood, sampled on day 0 of AZD1222 vaccination. In nucleotides, the CDR3 is TGTGCCACCACCTACAGGGGCACTGAAGCTTTCTTT. This translates into CATTYRGTEAFF.